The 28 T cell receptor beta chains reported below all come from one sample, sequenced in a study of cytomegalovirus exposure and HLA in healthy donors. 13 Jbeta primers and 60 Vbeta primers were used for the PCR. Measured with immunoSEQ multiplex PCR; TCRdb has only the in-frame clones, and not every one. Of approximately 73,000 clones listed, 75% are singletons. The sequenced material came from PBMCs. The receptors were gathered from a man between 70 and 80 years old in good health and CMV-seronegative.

CDR3: CASSPRQGARTGELFF. The CDR3 coding sequence is TGTGCCAGCAGCCCACGACAGGGAGCAAGAACCGGGGAGCTGTTTTTT. The chain employs TRBV5-8 and TRBJ2-2, with 7 nucleotides matching TRBD1. Trimming cost V 4 bases and J 5 bases; bases outside gene matches: 11. The CDR3 is 16 amino acids. Germline lookup yields CDR1 SGHTS and CDR2 YDEGEE.

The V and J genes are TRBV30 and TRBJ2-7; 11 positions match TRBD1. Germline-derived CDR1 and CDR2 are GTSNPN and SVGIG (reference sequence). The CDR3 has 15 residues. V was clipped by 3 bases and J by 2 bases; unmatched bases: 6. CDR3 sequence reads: CAWSPGTGGTYEQYF. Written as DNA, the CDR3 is TGTGCCTGGAGCCCCGGGACAGGGGGGACCTACGAGCAGTACTTC.

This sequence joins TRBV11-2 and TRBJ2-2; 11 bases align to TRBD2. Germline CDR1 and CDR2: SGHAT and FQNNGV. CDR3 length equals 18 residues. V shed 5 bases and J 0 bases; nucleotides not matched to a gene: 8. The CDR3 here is CASSLTSGSGANTGELFF. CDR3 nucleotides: TGTGCCAGCAGCCTTACTAGCGGGAGTGGCGCGAACACCGGGGAGCTGTTTTTT.

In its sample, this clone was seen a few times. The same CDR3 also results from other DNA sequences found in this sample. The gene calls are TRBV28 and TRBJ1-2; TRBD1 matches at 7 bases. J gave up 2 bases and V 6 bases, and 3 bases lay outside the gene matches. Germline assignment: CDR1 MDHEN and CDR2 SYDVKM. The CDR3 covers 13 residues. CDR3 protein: CASRRDSNYGYTF. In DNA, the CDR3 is TGTGCCAGCAGACGGGACAGCAACTATGGCTACACCTTC.

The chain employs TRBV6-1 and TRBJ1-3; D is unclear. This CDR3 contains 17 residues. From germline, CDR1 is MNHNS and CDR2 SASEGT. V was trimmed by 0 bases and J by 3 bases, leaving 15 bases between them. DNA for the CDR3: TGTGCCAGCAGTGAAGCCGCCGGAGTTATAGTTGGAAACACCATATATTTT. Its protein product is CASSEAAGVIVGNTIYF.

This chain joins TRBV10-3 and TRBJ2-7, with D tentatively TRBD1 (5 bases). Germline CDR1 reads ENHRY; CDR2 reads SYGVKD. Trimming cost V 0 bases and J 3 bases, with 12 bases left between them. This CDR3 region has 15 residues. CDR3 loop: CAISESITRDYEQYF. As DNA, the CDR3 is TGTGCCATCAGTGAGTCGATAACCAGGGACTACGAGCAGTACTTC.

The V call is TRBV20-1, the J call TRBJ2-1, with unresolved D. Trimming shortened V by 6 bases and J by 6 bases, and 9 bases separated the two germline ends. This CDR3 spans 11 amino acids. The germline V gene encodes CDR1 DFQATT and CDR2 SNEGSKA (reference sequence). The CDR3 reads CSAYQANEQFF. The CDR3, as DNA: TGCAGTGCCTATCAGGCCAATGAGCAGTTCTTC.

The CDR3 reads CASSEEAGGSYEQYF. CDR3 DNA: TGTGCCAGCAGTGAGGAGGCAGGGGGGTCCTACGAGCAGTACTTC. This sequence joins TRBV2 and TRBJ2-5, with D possibly being TRBD1 (7 bases). TRBJ2-7 explains the end of the DNA better; the J call may be wrong. Per germline, CDR1 SNHLY and CDR2 FYNNEI. CDR3 size: 15 residues.

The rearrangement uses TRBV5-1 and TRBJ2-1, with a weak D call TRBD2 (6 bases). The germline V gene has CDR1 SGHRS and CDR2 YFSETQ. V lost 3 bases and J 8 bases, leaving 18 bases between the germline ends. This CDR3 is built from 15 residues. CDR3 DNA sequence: TGCGCCAGCAGCTCTGGAGGGAAATTGGCGGATGAGCAGTTCTTC. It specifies CASSSGGKLADEQFF. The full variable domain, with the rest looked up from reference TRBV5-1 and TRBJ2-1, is KAGVTQTPRYLIKTRGQQVTLSCSPISGHRSVSWYQQTPGQGLQFLFEYFSETQRNKGNFPGRFSGRQFSNSRSEMNVSTLELGDSALYLCASSSGGKLADEQFFGPGTRLTVL.

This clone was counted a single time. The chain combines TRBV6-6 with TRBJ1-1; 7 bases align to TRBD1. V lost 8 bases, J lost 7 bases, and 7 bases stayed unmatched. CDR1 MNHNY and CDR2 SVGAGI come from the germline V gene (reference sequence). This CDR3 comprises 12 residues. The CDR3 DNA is TGTGCCAGCTTCATACAGGGGTTTGAAGCTTTCTTT. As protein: CASFIQGFEAFF.

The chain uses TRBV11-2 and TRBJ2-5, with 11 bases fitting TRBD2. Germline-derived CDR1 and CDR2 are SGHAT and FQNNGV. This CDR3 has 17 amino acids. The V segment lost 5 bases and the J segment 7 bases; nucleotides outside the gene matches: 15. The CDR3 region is CASSPPLAGVFQGTQYF. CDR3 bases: TGTGCCAGCAGCCCCCCACTAGCGGGAGTCTTCCAGGGGACCCAGTACTTC.

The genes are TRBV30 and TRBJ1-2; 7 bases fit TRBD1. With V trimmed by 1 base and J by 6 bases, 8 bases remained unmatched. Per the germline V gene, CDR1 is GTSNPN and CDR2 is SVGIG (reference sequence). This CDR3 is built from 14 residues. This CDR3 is CAWSARDRAHGYTF. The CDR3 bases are TGTGCCTGGAGTGCTCGCGACAGGGCGCATGGCTACACCTTC.

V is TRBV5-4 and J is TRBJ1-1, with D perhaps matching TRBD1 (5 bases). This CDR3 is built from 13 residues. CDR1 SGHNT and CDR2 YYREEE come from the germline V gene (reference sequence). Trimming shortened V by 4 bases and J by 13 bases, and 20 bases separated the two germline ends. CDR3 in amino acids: CASSRPGQGLGFF. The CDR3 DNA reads TGTGCCAGCAGCCGCCCCGGTCAGGGTCTCGGTTTCTTT. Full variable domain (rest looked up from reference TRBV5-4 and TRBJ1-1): ETGVTQSPTHLIKTRGQQVTLRCSSQSGHNTVSWYQQALGQGPQFIFQYYREEENGRGNFPPRFSGLQFPNYSSELNVNALELDDSALYLCASSRPGQGLGFFGQGTRLTVV.

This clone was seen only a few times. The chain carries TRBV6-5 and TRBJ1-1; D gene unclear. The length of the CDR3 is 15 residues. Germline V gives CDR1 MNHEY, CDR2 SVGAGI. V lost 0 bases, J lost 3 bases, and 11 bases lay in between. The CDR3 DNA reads TGTGCCAGCAGTTACTCGACTAGTGTGGACACTGAAGCTTTCTTT. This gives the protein CASSYSTSVDTEAFF.

The CDR3 DNA sequence: TGTGCCAGCAGTGAACAGGGGCAACCCACAGATACGCAGTATTTT. Amino acid sequence: CASSEQGQPTDTQYF. This chain connects TRBV2 to TRBJ2-3, with a tentative D call TRBD1 (6 bases). The CDR3 consists of 15 residues. The V gene lost 2 bases and the J gene lost 2 bases, with 11 bases spanning the gap. Germline CDR1 is SNHLY and CDR2 is FYNNEI.

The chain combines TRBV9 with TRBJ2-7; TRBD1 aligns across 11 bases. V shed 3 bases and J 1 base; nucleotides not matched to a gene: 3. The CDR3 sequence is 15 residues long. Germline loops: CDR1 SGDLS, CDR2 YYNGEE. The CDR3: CASSAGTGGSYEQYF. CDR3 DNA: TGTGCCAGCAGCGCCGGGACAGGGGGTTCCTACGAGCAGTACTTC.

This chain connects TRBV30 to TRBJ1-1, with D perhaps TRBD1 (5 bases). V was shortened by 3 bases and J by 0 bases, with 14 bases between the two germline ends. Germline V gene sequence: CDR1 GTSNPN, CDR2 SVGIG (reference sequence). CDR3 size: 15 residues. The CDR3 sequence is CAWRPQGFMNTEAFF. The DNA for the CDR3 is TGTGCCTGGAGACCCCAGGGTTTCATGAACACTGAAGCTTTCTTT.

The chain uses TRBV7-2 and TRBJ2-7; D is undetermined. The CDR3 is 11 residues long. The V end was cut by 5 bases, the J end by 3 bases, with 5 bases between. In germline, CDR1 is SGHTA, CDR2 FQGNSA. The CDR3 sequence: CASSAYYEQYF. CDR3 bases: TGTGCCAGCAGCGCCTACTACGAGCAGTACTTC.

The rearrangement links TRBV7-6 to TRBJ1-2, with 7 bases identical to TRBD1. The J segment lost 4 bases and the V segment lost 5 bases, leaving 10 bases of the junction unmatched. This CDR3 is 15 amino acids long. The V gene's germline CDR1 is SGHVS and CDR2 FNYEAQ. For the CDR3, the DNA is TGTGCCAGCAGCCTAGGGGACAGTCCACTCTATGGCTACACCTTC. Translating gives CASSLGDSPLYGYTF.

The DNA for the CDR3 is TGTGCCAGCAGCCCCCCCCCGGGAGGCGAGCAGTTCTTC. Its protein product is CASSPPPGGEQFF. This chain connects TRBV13 to TRBJ2-1; TRBD2 aligns across 7 bases. V gave up 5 bases and J gave up 10 bases; unmatched junction bases: 8. Germline assignment: CDR1 PRHDT and CDR2 FYEKMQ (reference sequence). This CDR3 spans 13 amino acids. Looking up the rest from reference TRBV13 and TRBJ2-1 gives the full variable domain: AAGVIQSPRHLIKEKRETATLKCYPIPRHDTVYWYQQGPGQDPQFLISFYEKMQSDKGSIPDRFSAQQFSDYHSELNMSSLELGDSALYFCASSPPPGGEQFFGPGTRLTVL.

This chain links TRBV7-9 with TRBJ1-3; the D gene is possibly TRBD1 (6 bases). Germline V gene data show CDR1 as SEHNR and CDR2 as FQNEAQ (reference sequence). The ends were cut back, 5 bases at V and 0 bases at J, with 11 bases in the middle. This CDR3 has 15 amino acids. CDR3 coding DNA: TGTGCCAGCAGCCGTCAGGGGCCCTCTGGAAACACCATATATTTT. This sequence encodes CASSRQGPSGNTIYF.

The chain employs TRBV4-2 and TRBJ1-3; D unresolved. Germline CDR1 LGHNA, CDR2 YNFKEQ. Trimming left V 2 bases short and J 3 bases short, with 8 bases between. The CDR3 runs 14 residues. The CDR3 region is CASSQQGSGNTIYF. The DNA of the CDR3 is TGTGCCAGCAGCCAACAAGGGAGTGGAAACACCATATATTTT.

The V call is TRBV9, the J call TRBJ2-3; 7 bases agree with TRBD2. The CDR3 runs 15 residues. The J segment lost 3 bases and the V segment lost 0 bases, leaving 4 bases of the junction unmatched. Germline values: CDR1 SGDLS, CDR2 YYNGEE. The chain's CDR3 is CASSVGLAVTDTQYF. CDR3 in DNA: TGTGCCAGCAGCGTAGGCCTAGCGGTTACAGATACGCAGTATTTT.

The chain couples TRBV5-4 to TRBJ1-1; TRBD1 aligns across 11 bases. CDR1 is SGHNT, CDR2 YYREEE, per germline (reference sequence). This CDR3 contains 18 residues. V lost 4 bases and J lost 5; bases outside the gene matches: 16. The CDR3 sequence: CASSETGWTGGLDTEAFF. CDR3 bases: TGTGCCAGCAGCGAAACCGGTTGGACAGGGGGCCTGGATACTGAAGCTTTCTTT.

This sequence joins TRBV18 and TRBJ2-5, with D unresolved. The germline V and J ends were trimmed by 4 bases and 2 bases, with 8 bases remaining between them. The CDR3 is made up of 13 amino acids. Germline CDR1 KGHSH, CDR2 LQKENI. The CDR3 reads CASSRQTQETQYF. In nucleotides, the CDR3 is TGTGCCAGCTCACGGCAGACACAAGAGACCCAGTACTTC.

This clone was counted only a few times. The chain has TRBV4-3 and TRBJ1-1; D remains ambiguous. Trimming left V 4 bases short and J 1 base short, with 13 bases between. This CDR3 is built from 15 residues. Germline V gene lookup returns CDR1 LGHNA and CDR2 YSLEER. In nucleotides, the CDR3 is TGCGCCAGCAGCCTAACGTTCGCGCGGAACACTGAAGCTTTCTTT. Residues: CASSLTFARNTEAFF.

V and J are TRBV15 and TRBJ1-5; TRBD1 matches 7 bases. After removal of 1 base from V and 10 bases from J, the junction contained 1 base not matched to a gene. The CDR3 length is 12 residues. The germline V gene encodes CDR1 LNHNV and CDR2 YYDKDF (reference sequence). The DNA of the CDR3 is TGTGCCACCAGCAGAGGAGGGGGCCCCCAGCATTTT. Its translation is CATSRGGGPQHF.

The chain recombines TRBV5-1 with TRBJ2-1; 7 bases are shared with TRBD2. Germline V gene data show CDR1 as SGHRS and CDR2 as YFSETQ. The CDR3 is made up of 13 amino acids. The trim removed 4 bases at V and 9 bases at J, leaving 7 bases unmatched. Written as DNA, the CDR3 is TGCGCCAGCAGCCCCTTCGGGAGGTTTGAGCAGTTCTTC. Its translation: CASSPFGRFEQFF.